Below, 9 T cell receptor beta chains from the same sample are listed, as sequenced in a study of human T cells and chemical hapten exposure. Time point in this sample: pre-sensitization, week 0. Regarding treatment: therapeutic diphenylcyclopropenone sensitization with weekly scalp DPC. TCRdb called the RACE reads again in MiXCR, with one record for every CDR3 protein. Among a few hundred thousand distinct CDR3 sequences listed, around 5.5% were seen once. The source was whole blood, collected in connection with sensitization to the hapten diphenylcyclopropenone (DPC). The source of these receptors is a woman between 18 and 29 years old with alopecia areata. Some clones in this sample may be carry-over from other donors' samples.

The chain recombines TRBV4-1 with TRBJ2-1; 9 bases line up with TRBD2. CDR1 is MGHRA and CDR2 is YSYEKL in the germline V gene. The J segment lost 7 bases and the V segment lost 4 bases, leaving 14 bases of the junction unmatched. The CDR3 contains 17 residues. The chain's CDR3 is CASSLRTGLASRNEQFF. Written as DNA, the CDR3 is TGCGCCAGCAGCCTACGGACTGGACTAGCGTCTCGGAATGAGCAGTTCTTC.

V gene TRBV6-5 combines with J gene TRBJ2-7; D gene unclear. CDR1 and CDR2 (germline): MNHEY, SVGAGI. CDR3 length: 12 residues. The V gene lost 4 bases and the J gene lost 7 bases, with 11 bases spanning the gap. The CDR3 nucleotides read TGTGCCAGCAGTTGGCGAAATGGGGAGCAGTACTTC. This gives the protein CASSWRNGEQYF.

This clonotype was seen a single time. One end of the junction does not line up with germline, which may come from a read error. The chain recombines TRBV18 with TRBJ2-7; TRBD1 matches 8 bases. The CDR3 is 13 residues long. The germline gives CDR1 KGHSH, CDR2 LQKENI. DNA of the CDR3: TGTGCCAGCTCACTGGGCGCTACCGGGACAGGCCACTTC. This sequence encodes CASSLGATGTGHF.

This clonotype was seen only a few times. V is TRBV6-2 or TRBV6-3 and J is TRBJ1-5; the D gene is possibly TRBD1 (5 bases). This CDR3 is 15 amino acids long. CDR1 and CDR2 from the germline V gene are MNHEY and SVGEGT. Trimming cost V 0 bases and J 6 bases, with 12 bases left between them. This CDR3 reads CASSYSTRVGQPQHF. CDR3 DNA sequence: TGTGCCAGCAGTTACTCGACCAGGGTCGGTCAGCCCCAGCATTTT.

The CDR3 loop is CASSEPTGFQETQYF. CDR3 nucleotides: TGCGCCAGCAGCGAGCCTACGGGGTTCCAAGAGACCCAGTACTTC. The rearrangement joins TRBV5-1 to TRBJ2-5, with D tentatively TRBD2 (5 bases). Germline V gene data show CDR1 as SGHRS and CDR2 as YFSETQ. The CDR3 spans 15 residues. V was pared by 4 bases and J by 1 base, with 14 bases between.

This clonotype is a singleton in its sample. The chain carries TRBV9 and TRBJ2-3, with 12 nucleotides matching TRBD2. V trimming: 0 bases; J trimming: 1 base; junction bases outside the gene matches: 3. This CDR3 region has 17 residues. Germline CDR1 is SGDLS and CDR2 is YYNGEE. For the CDR3, the DNA is TGTGCCAGCAGCGTAGGTCGGACTAGCGGGGGCACAGATACGCAGTATTTT. Protein product: CASSVGRTSGGTDTQYF.

This clonotype was found many times. The chain links TRBV10-3 to TRBJ2-2, with D maybe TRBD2 (6 bases). This CDR3 spans 11 amino acids. In germline, CDR1 is ENHRY, CDR2 SYGVKD. V lost 10 bases and J lost 7, with 10 bases in between. CDR3 sequence: CATLAVGELFF. For the CDR3, the DNA is TGTGCCACCTTAGCGGTCGGGGAGCTGTTTTTT.

The rearrangement uses TRBV15 and TRBJ2-7; D possibly corresponds to TRBD1 (6 bases). Germline-derived CDR1 and CDR2 are LNHNV and YYDKDF (reference sequence). The CDR3 has 15 amino acids. Trimming took off 0 bases at V and 5 bases at J, with 14 bases between the two ends. CDR3 protein: CATSREQGWTDEQYF. The CDR3 nucleotides are TGTGCCACCAGCAGAGAGCAGGGATGGACAGACGAGCAGTACTTC.

The chain carries TRBV10-3 and TRBJ1-3; 7 bases align to TRBD1. The germline V gene encodes CDR1 ENHRY and CDR2 SYGVKD. This CDR3 comprises 15 residues. Losses at the gene ends were 8 bases for V and 0 bases for J; bases not matched to a gene: 7. The CDR3 DNA reads TGTGCCATCGGGAATGGACAGGACTCTGGAAACACCATATATTTT. Its protein is CAIGNGQDSGNTIYF.